This T cell receptor (beta chain) was documented in a study of PD-1 blockade in mismatch repair-deficient tumors. V was trimmed by 2 bases and J by 4 bases, leaving 9 bases between them. CDR1 MNHNY and CDR2 SVGAGI come from the germline V gene (reference sequence). CDR3 length: 13 amino acids. This clone was seen a few times. Profiling relied on immunoSEQ multiplex PCR, and the TCRdb table lists in-frame clones only, not all of them. The profile shows 45,000 to 60,000 clones, 78% of them singletons. The input for sequencing was peripheral blood, taken 4 weeks after starting pembrolizumab. The source of this sequence is an adult with mismatch repair-deficient cancer. The rearrangement links TRBV6-6 to TRBJ2-7; possible D gene TRBD1, 5 bases. The CDR3: CASSYADSYEQYF. CDR3 nucleotides: TGTGCCAGCAGTTACGCAGACAGTTACGAGCAGTACTTC.